This record covers a single T cell receptor (beta chain). Its antigen is as yet unknown. The data derive from a study of CD8+ T cells in alopecia areata. Treatment reported: oral pan-JAK inhibitor, 5-10 mg twice daily. The sequencing template was cDNA reverse transcribed from extracted RNA. The assay was immunoSEQ multiplex PCR, and TCRdb's table has in-frame clones only and misses some. This table holds 110,000 to 150,000 clones, 50% to 65% found once. The germline CDR1 and CDR2 sequences are SQVTM and ANQGSEA. The CDR3 covers 14 residues. Trimming took 7 bases from V and 10 from J; bases not matched to a gene: 12. Notes on the study in general: Scalp clonality and expanded CD8+ clones among the top 100 showed significant decreases with tofacitinib. In lesional scalp, particularly from alopecia totalis/universalis, clonality was higher than in normal scalp. It was observed that many expanded lesional clones persisted in scalp and blood during tofacitinib.

The sample was CD8+ T cells sorted from blood, taken at week 4, from a patient treated with tofacitinib. The source is a human donor with alopecia areata. The chain is built from TRBV29-1 and TRBJ2-1, with 11 positions matching TRBD2. The CDR3 reads CSGISGGAPGEQFF. CDR3 bases: TGCAGCGGAATTAGCGGGGGGGCCCCCGGAGAGCAGTTCTTC.